This is a list of T cell receptor beta chains from one sample in a study of T cells after yellow fever vaccination. TCRdb reanalysed the 5' RACE reads using MiXCR and keeps one entry per CDR3 protein. This sample has 350,000 or so distinct CDR3 sequences, with 8.1% found just once. The sample here was PBMCs, taken about 41 days after the first yellow fever vaccination. The receptors derive from a young man who received the YFV17D yellow fever vaccine. Each CDR3 is given with its conserved first and last residue. The D gene is left open where the match is weak. Only some rows state a clone size, as once, few, many or a class for expanded clones.

d_gene	abundance	v_gene	j_gene	CDR3nt	CDR3aa
TRBD1	many	TRBV25-1	TRBJ2-5	TGTGCCAGCAGTGAATATATTAGACAGGGGCAAGAGACCCAGTACTTC	CASSEYIRQGQETQYF
.	.	TRBV7-9	TRBJ1-6	TGTGCCAGCAGCTTTATAAGGGTTAGCTCCTATAATTCACCCCTCCACTTT	CASSFIRVSSYNSPLHF
.	.	TRBV5-6	TRBJ2-3	TGTGCCAGCAGCCCCCGGCTAGGGGCAGATACGCAGTATTTT	CASSPRLGADTQYF
TRBD2	.	TRBV3-1	TRBJ2-3	TGTGCCAGCAGCCAACCGGGGGGGGCAGATACGCAGTATTTT	CASSQPGGADTQYF
TRBD2	.	TRBV7-2	TRBJ2-1	TGTGCCAGCAGATCCCCCGGGGGGGGCGCGTACAATGAGCAGTTCTTC	CASRSPGGGAYNEQFF
.	few	TRBV7-6	TRBJ2-5	TGTGCCAGCAGCTTTAGGGGCCAGTACCAAGAGACCCAGTACTTC	CASSFRGQYQETQYF
.	few	TRBV12-3/TRBV12-4	TRBJ1-5	TGTGCCAGCAGTTTAATCCCAGAGCCCCAGCATTTT	CASSLIPEPQHF
.	few	TRBV9	TRBJ2-4	TGTGCCAGCAGCGTAGGGGGCGCGGATCAAGCCAAAAACATTCAGTACTTC	CASSVGGADQAKNIQYF
TRBD2	.	TRBV7-2	TRBJ2-7	TGTGCCAGCAGCTTAGTGCGGGGGGACTCCTACGAGCAGTACTTC	CASSLVRGDSYEQYF
.	few	TRBV27	TRBJ2-3	TGTGCCAGCAGTTTATCGTCGCGGTCCACAGATACGCAGTATTTT	CASSLSSRSTDTQYF
.	.	TRBV3-1	TRBJ2-3	TGTGCCAGCAGCCAAGTGTCCAGGTTCACAGATACGCAGTATTTT	CASSQVSRFTDTQYF
TRBD1	few	TRBV20-1	TRBJ1-2	TGCAGTGCTAGCCCGGGACAGGGATTCTATGGCTACACCTTC	CSASPGQGFYGYTF
.	many	TRBV5-6	TRBJ1-5	TGTGCCAGCAGCTTGATGGGGGGCGGTCAGCCCCAGCATTTT	CASSLMGGGQPQHF